This passage covers 3 T cell receptor beta chains from one sample sequenced in a study of blood T cell repertoires in COVID-19. Measured with immunoSEQ multiplex PCR; TCRdb has only the in-frame clones, and not every one. Of roughly 280,000 clones listed, about 90% were seen once; the top ten hold around 11%. The specimen sequenced was peripheral blood. The receptor set was obtained from a woman aged 25 to 45 with COVID-19, enrolled during active disease.

This clone occurred many times. This chain joins TRBV2 and TRBJ1-6; unclear D gene. The CDR3 is 12 amino acids. Germline V CDR1 and CDR2: SNHLY, FYNNEI. Trimming cost V 9 bases and J 9 bases, with 12 bases left between them. The CDR3 here is CASKVGVSPLHF. CDR3 DNA: TGTGCCAGTAAGGTCGGGGTTTCACCCCTCCACTTT. The full variable domain, with the rest looked up from reference TRBV2 and TRBJ1-6, is EPEVTQTPSHQVTQMGQEVILRCVPISNHLYFYWYRQILGQKVEFLVSFYNNEISEKSEIFDDQFSVERPDGSNFTLKIRSTKLEDSAMYFCASKVGVSPLHFGNGTRLTVT.

This clone has just one count. The chain recombines TRBV9 with TRBJ1-2, with D hard to call. Trimming took 4 bases from V and 8 from J, leaving 15 bases between them. Germline loops: CDR1 SGDLS, CDR2 YYNGEE. CDR3 length equals 13 residues. The DNA for the CDR3 is TGTGCCAGCAGCCCAAGCCGTGGTGAAGGCTACACCTTC. It encodes CASSPSRGEGYTF.

The V gene is TRBV9, the J gene TRBJ1-4; D gene uncertain. CDR3 length equals 14 residues. Per germline, CDR1 SGDLS and CDR2 YYNGEE. Trimming stripped 2 bases from V and 0 bases from J, with 5 bases between. CDR3 nucleotides: TGTGCCAGCAGCGTCCGGGCAACTAATGAAAAACTGTTTTTT. It yields the protein CASSVRATNEKLFF.